Below, 4 T cell receptor beta chains from the same sample are listed, as sequenced in a study of cytomegalovirus exposure and HLA in healthy donors. PCR amplification relied on 60 Vbeta primers (plus 13 Jbeta primers). Profiled with immunoSEQ multiplex PCR; TCRdb holds only in-frame clones, not every one. The listing records around 84,000 clones. The sample taken for sequencing was PBMCs. These receptors all stem from a man aged 30 to 45 in good health and CMV-seronegative.

The chain employs TRBV5-4 and TRBJ1-2; 8 nucleotides match TRBD1. CDR3 size: 14 residues. In germline, CDR1 is SGHNT, CDR2 YYREEE (reference sequence). V dropped 4 bases and J dropped 4; count of bases not matched to a gene: 6. CDR3 coding DNA: TGTGCCAGCAGCAATCAGGGGGCTTTCTATGGCTACACCTTC. This gives the protein CASSNQGAFYGYTF.

Here the CDR3 reads CASSPLAGVHTGELFF. The CDR3 DNA reads TGTGCCAGCAGCCCCCTAGCGGGGGTACACACCGGGGAGCTGTTTTTT. V gene TRBV7-9 combines with J gene TRBJ2-2; TRBD2 matches 10 bases. CDR3 length: 16 residues. CDR1 and CDR2 from the germline V gene are SEHNR and FQNEAQ (reference sequence). V was pared by 5 bases and J by 3 bases, with 6 bases of the junction left unmatched.

This chain connects TRBV7-6 to TRBJ2-1, with 9 bases lining up with TRBD2. The CDR3 length is 19 residues. CDR1 and CDR2 from the germline V gene are SGHVS and FNYEAQ. Unmatched junction bases numbered 15, after V lost 4 bases and J lost 2 bases. The CDR3 bases are TGTGCCAGCAGCTCCAAGACCTTGACTAGCGGCGGCGCCTACAATGAGCAGTTCTTC. It yields the protein CASSSKTLTSGGAYNEQFF.

J is TRBJ1-1 and V is TRBV7-9, with D possibly TRBD1 on 5 matching bases. V lost 3 bases and J lost 4, with 9 bases in between. Germline-derived CDR1 and CDR2 are SEHNR and FQNEAQ (reference sequence). The CDR3 loop spans 13 amino acids. The CDR3 DNA reads TGTGCCAGCAGCTTCAGGGAGGGCACTGAAGCTTTCTTT. This translates into CASSFREGTEAFF.